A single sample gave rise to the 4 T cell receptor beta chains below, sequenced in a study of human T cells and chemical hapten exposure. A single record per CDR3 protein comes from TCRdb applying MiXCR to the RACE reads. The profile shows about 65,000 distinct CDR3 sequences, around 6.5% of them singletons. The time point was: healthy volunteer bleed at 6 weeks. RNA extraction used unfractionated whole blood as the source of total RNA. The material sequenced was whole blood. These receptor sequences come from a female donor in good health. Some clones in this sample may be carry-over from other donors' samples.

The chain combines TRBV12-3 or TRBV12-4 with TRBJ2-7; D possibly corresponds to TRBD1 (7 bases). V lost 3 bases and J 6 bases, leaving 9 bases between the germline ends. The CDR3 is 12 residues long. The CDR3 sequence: CASSFQGGEQYF. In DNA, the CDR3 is TGTGCCAGCAGTTTTCAGGGGGGCGAGCAGTACTTC.

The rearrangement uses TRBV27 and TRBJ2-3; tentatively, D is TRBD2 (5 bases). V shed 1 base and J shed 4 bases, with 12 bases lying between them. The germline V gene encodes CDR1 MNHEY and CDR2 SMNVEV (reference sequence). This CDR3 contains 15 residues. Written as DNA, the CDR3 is TGTGCCAGCAGTTTATTTCCCGGGGAACCAGATACGCAGTATTTT. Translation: CASSLFPGEPDTQYF.

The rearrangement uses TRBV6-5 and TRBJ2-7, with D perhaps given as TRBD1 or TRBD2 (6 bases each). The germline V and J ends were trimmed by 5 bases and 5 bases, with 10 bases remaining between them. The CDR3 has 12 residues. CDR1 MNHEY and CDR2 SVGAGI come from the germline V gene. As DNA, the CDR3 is TGTGCCAGCAGTACAGGGAGGAACGAGCAGTACTTC. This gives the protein CASSTGRNEQYF.

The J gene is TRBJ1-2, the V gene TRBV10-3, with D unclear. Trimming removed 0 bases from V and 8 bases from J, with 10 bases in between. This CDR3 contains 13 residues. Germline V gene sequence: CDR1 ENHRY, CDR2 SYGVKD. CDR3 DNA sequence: TGTGCCATCAGTGAGTCGAAGGAGGGCGGCTACACCTTC. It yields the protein CAISESKEGGYTF.